Following are 5 T cell receptor beta chains from one sample sequenced in a study of T cell repertoires in cytomegalovirus infection. No cognate antigen is known for these TCRs. TCRdb used MiXCR to reprocess the reads, holding one entry per CDR3 protein. Counted here are some 940,000 distinct CDR3 sequences, about a third occurring once; the ten biggest clones make up 13%. This sample comprised cultured CD8+ T cells from PBMCs, obtained from culture after CMV antigen stimulation. The origin of the receptors is a human donor in good health (CMV status not recorded). Some clones in this sample may be carry-over from other donors' samples.

This clonotype was seen at least ten times. The V call is TRBV7-9, the J call TRBJ1-5; 9 positions agree with TRBD1. V lost 5 bases, J lost 2 bases, and 7 bases stayed unmatched. The CDR3 runs to 16 residues. Germline CDR1 SEHNR, CDR2 FQNEAQ (reference sequence). The CDR3 DNA follows: TGTGCCAGCAGCCCCGGGACAGGGAGACGCAATCAGCCCCAGCATTTT. Translation gives CASSPGTGRRNQPQHF. Drawing the rest from reference TRBV7-9 and TRBJ1-5, the complete variable domain is DTGVSQNPRHKITKRGQNVTFRCDPISEHNRLYWYRQTLGQGPEFLTYFQNEAQLEKSRLLSDRFSAERPKGSFSTLEIQRTEQGDSAMYLCASSPGTGRRNQPQHFGDGTRLSIL.

This clonotype came up a few times. The chain links TRBV5-6 to TRBJ1-5; TRBD1 matches at 7 bases. Germline V CDR1 and CDR2: SGHDT, YYEEEE. J lost 7 bases, V lost 2 bases, and 12 bases had no gene match. The CDR3 has 16 amino acids. The CDR3: CASSLLSDRRGQPQHF. The CDR3 bases are TGTGCCAGCAGCTTACTTTCGGACAGGAGGGGCCAGCCCCAGCATTTT.

A note on this clonotype: An end of the junction differs from the germline gene, which may be a read error. The chain links TRBV4-1 to TRBJ2-5; TRBD2 matches 8 bases. The CDR3 runs 15 residues. From germline, CDR1 is MGHRA and CDR2 YSYEKL. Here the CDR3 DNA reads TGTGCCAGCAGCCAAGATTCGTCGGGGGGGGAGACCCAGTACTTC. Protein: CASSQDSSGGETQYF.

The rearrangement uses TRBV12-3 or TRBV12-4 and TRBJ2-5; 10 bases match TRBD1. The trim removed 5 bases at V and 5 bases at J, leaving 17 bases unmatched. This CDR3 comprises 18 residues. CDR3 region: CASSSGRDRGRLGETQYF. The DNA for the CDR3 is TGTGCCAGCAGTAGTGGGCGGGACAGGGGTCGATTGGGGGAGACCCAGTACTTC.

There are a few counts of this clonotype. The chain has TRBV7-9 and TRBJ2-4, with D maybe TRBD2 (5 bases). Trimming stripped 5 bases from V and 7 bases from J, with 15 bases between. CDR3 length: 14 residues. CDR1 and CDR2 (germline): SEHNR, FQNEAQ (reference sequence). DNA for the CDR3: TGTGCCAGCAGCGTCGGCTCCTCGGGGAACATTCAGTACTTC. Translating it yields CASSVGSSGNIQYF. Together with reference TRBV7-9 and TRBJ2-4, the CDR3 gives the full variable domain: DTGVSQNPRHKITKRGQNVTFRCDPISEHNRLYWYRQTLGQGPEFLTYFQNEAQLEKSRLLSDRFSAERPKGSFSTLEIQRTEQGDSAMYLCASSVGSSGNIQYFGAGTRLSVL.